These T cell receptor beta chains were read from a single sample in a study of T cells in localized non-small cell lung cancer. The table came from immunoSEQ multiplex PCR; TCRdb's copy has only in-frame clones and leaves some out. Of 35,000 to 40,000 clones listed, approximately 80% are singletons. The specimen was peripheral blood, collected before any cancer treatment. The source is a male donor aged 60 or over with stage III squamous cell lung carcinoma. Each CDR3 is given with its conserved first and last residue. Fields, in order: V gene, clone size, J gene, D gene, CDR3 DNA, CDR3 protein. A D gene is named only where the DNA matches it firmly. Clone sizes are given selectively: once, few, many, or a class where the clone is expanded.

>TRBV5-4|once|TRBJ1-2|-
TGTGCCAGCAGTCATGCTCGGGCTAACTATGGCTACACCTTC
CASSHARANYGYTF
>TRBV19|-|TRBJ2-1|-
TGTGCCAGTAGCCCCCAAATTAGCTCCTACAATGAGCAGTTCTTC
CASSPQISSYNEQFF
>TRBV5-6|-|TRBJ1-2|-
TGTGCCAGCAGCTTGAACAGGGTTGGGGGCTACACCTTC
CASSLNRVGGYTF
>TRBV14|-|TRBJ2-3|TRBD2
TGTGCCAGCAGCCAACGGACTAGCGGCACAGATACGCAGTATTTT
CASSQRTSGTDTQYF
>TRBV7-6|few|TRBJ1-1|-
TGTGCCAGCAGCTTAGATAAGGGCGGTACTGAAGCTTTCTTT
CASSLDKGGTEAFF
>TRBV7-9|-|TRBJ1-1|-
TGTGCCAGCAGATACAGGGATTTGAACACTGAAGCTTTCTTT
CASRYRDLNTEAFF
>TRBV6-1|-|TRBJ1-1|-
TGTGCCAGCAGTGAAGTTAGTGAAGCTTTCTTT
CASSEVSEAFF
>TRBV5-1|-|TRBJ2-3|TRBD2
TGCGCCAGCAGCTTTACTAGCGGTGTACTCACAGATACGCAGTATTTT
CASSFTSGVLTDTQYF
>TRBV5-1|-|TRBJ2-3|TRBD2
TGCGCCAGCAGCCCTAGGACTAGCGGAAGCACAGATACGCAGTATTTT
CASSPRTSGSTDTQYF
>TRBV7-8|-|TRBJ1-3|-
TGTGCCAGCAGCTTAGTAGAGAGCTCTGGAAACACCATATATTTT
CASSLVESSGNTIYF